This T cell receptor (beta chain) is drawn from a study of T cell responses to AZD1222 COVID-19 vaccine. J was trimmed by 0 bases and V by 10 bases; bases with no gene match: 4. Germline V gives CDR1 KGHSH, CDR2 LQKENI. The CDR3 extends over 13 amino acids. Produced via immunoSEQ multiplex PCR; TCRdb's table is partial and in-frame only. Among over 100,000 clones listed, nearly 90% were seen once. The clonotype comes from an adult in good health. Sequencing used peripheral blood, obtained on day 0 of AZD1222 vaccination. The chain has TRBV18 and TRBJ2-3, with 7 bases that match TRBD2. The CDR3 loop is CATRGDSTDTQYF. The CDR3 coding sequence is TGTGCCACCCGGGGGGACAGCACAGATACGCAGTATTTT.